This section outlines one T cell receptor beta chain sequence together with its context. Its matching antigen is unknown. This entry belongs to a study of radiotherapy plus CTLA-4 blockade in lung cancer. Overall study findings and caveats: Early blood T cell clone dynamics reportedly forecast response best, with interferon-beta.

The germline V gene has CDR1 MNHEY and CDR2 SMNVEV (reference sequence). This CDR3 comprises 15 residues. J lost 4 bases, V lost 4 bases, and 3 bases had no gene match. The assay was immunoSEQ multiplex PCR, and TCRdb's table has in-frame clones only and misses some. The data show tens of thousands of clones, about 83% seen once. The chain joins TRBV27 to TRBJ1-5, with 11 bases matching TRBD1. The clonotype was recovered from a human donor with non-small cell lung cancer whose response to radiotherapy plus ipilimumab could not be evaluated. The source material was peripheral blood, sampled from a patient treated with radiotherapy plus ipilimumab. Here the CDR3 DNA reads TGTGCCAGCAGTTGGGGGACAGGGGGGAATCAGCCCCAGCATTTT. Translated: CASSWGTGGNQPQHF.